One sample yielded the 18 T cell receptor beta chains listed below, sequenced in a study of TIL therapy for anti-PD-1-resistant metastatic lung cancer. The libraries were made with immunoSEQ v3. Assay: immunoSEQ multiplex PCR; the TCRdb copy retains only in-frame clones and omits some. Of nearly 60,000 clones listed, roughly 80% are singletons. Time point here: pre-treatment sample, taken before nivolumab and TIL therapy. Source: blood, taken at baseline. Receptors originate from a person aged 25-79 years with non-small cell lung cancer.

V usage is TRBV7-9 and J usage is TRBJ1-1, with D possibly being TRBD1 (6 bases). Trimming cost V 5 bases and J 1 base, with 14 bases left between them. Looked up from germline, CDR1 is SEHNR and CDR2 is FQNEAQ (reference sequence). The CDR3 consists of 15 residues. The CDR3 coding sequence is TGTGCCAGCAGCACCCCCGGGACATCGAACACTGAAGCTTTCTTT. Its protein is CASSTPGTSNTEAFF.

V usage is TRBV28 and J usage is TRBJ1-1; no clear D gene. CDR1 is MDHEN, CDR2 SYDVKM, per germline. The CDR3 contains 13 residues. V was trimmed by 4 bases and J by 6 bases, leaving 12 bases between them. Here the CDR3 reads CASSYPLIAEAFF. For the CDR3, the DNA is TGTGCCAGCAGTTATCCTCTCATAGCTGAAGCTTTCTTT.

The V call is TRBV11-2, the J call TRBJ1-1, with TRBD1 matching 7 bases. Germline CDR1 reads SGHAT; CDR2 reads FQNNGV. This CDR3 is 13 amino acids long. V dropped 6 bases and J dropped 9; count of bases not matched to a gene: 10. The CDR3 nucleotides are TGTGCCAGCAGTCCCCCGGGGACAGAAAAAGCTTTCTTT. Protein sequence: CASSPPGTEKAFF.

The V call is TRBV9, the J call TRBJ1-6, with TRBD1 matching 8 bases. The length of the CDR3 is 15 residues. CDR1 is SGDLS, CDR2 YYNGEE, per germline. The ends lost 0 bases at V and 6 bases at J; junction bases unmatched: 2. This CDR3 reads CASSVAGQVNSPLHF. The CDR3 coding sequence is TGTGCCAGCAGCGTAGCGGGACAGGTTAATTCACCCCTCCACTTT. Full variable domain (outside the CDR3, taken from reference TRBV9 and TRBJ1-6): DSGVTQTPKHLITATGQRVTLRCSPRSGDLSVYWYQQSLDQGLQFLIQYYNGEERAKGNILERFSAQQFPDLHSELNLSSLELGDSALYFCASSVAGQVNSPLHFGNGTRLTVT.

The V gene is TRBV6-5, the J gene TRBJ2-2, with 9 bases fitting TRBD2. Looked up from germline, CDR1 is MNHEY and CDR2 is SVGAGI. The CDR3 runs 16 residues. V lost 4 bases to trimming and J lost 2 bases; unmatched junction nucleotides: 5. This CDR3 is CASSLRGGPNTGELFF. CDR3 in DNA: TGTGCCAGCAGTTTGCGGGGGGGCCCCAACACCGGGGAGCTGTTTTTT.

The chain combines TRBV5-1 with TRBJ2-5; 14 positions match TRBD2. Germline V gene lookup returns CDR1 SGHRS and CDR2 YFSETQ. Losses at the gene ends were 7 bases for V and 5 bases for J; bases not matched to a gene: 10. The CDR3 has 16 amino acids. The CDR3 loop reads CASGSGTSGGRETQYF. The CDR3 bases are TGCGCCAGCGGATCCGGGACTAGCGGGGGCAGGGAGACCCAGTACTTC.

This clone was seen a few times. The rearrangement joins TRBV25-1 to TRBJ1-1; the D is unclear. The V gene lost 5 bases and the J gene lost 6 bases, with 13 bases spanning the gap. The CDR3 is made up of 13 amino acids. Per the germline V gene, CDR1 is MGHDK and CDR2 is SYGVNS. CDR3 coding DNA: TGTGCCAGCAGTCCGGGTAATAACGCTGAAGCTTTCTTT. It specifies CASSPGNNAEAFF.

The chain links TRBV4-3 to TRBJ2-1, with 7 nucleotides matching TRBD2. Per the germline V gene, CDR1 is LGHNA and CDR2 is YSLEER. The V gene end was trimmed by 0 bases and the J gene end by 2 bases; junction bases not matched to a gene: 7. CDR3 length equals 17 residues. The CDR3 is CASSQDRASGTYNEQFF. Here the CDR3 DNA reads TGCGCCAGCAGCCAAGATAGGGCTAGCGGCACCTACAATGAGCAGTTCTTC.

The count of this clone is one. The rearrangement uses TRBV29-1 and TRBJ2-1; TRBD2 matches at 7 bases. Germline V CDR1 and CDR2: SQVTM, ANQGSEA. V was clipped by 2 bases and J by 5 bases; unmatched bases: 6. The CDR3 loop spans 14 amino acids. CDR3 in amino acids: CSVELAAGHNEQFF. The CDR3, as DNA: TGCAGCGTTGAATTGGCAGCGGGGCACAATGAGCAGTTCTTC.

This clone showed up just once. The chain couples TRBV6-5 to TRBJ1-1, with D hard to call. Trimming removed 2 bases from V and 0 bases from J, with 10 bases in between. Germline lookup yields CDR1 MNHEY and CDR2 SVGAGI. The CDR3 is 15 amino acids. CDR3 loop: CASSYGQDLNTEAFF. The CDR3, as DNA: TGTGCCAGCAGTTACGGGCAGGATTTGAACACTGAAGCTTTCTTT.

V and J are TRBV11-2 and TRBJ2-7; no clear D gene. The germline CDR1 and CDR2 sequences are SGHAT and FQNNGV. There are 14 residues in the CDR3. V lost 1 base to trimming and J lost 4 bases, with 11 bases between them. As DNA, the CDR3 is TGTGCCAGCAGCTTAGCTCCGTTGGGGTACGAGCAGTACTTC. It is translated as CASSLAPLGYEQYF.

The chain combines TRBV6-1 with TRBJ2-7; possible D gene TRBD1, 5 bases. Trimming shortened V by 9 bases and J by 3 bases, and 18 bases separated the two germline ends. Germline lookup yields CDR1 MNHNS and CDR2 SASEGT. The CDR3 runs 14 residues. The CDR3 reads CASSLDAQDYEQYF. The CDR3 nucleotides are TGTGCCAGTAGCTTGGACGCACAGGACTACGAGCAGTACTTC.

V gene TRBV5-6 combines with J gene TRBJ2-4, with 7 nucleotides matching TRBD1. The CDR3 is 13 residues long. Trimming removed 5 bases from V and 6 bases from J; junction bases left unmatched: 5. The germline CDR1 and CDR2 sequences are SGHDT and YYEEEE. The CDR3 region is CASRPTGLNIQYF. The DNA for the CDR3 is TGTGCCAGCAGGCCGACAGGGTTAAACATTCAGTACTTC.

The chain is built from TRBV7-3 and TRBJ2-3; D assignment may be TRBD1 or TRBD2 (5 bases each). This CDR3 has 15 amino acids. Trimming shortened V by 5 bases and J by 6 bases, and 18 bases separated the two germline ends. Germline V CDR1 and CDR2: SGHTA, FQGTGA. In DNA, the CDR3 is TGTGCCAGCAGCAGCCAAGGGACCCCAGGGGATACGCAGTATTTT. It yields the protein CASSSQGTPGDTQYF. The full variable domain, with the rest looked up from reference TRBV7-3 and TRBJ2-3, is GAGVSQTPSNKVTEKGKYVELRCDPISGHTALYWYRQSLGQGPEFLIYFQGTGAADDSGLPNDRFFAVRPEGSVSTLKIQRTERGDSAVYLCASSSQGTPGDTQYFGPGTRLTVL.

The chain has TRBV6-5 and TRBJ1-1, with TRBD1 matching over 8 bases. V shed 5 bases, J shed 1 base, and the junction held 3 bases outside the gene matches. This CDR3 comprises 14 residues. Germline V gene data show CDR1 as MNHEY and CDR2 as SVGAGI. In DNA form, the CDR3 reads TGTGCCAGCAGTGTACAGGGGGGGAACACTGAAGCTTTCTTT. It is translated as CASSVQGGNTEAFF.

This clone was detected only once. The CDR3 DNA reads as TGTGCCAGCAGTTCGCCATCGTCGACAGGGGTGACTACTGAAGCTTTCTTT. Translating it yields CASSSPSSTGVTTEAFF. The genes are TRBV28 and TRBJ1-1; 8 bases fit TRBD1. V was pared by 4 bases and J by 5 bases, with 15 bases of the junction left unmatched. This CDR3 region has 17 residues. CDR1 and CDR2 (germline): MDHEN, SYDVKM. Looking up the rest from reference TRBV28 and TRBJ1-1 gives the full variable domain: DVKVTQSSRYLVKRTGEKVFLECVQDMDHENMFWYRQDPGLGLRLIYFSYDVKMKEKGDIPEGYSVSREKKERFSLILESASTNQTSMYLCASSSPSSTGVTTEAFFGQGTRLTVV.

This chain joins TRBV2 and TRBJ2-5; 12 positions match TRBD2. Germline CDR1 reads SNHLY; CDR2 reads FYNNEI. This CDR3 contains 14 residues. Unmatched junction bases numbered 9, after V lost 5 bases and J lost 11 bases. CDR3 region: CASSRTSGTREQYF. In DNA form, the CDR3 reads TGTGCCAGCAGTAGGACTAGCGGGACTCGGGAGCAGTACTTC.

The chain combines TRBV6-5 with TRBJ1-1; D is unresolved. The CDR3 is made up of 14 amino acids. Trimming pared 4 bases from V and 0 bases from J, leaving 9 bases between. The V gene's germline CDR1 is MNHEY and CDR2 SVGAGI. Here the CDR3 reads CASSSGRLNTEAFF. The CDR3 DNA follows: TGTGCCAGCAGTTCAGGACGGTTGAACACTGAAGCTTTCTTT.